This passage covers 8 T cell receptor beta chains from one sample sequenced in a study of breast tumors, draining lymph nodes, adjacent tissues. The lymph nodes were axillary draining lymph nodes from breast cancer patients. TCRdb re-analysed the multiplex PCR reads in MiXCR, keeping a single row per CDR3 protein. Among more than 250,000 distinct CDR3 sequences listed, 30% were seen once. Sequencing was done on a sample of axillary lymph node tissue. The receptors stem from a female donor with breast cancer. Some clones in this sample may be carry-over from other donors' samples.

V gene TRBV18 combines with J gene TRBJ2-7; TRBD2 agrees at 9 bases. This CDR3 has 14 amino acids. Germline trimming cut 3 bases from V and 3 bases from J; bases unmatched to any gene: 3. The V gene's germline CDR1 is KGHSH and CDR2 LQKENI. Here the CDR3 DNA reads TGTGCCAGCTCACCCGAAGCGGGAGGCTACGAGCAGTACTTC. It specifies CASSPEAGGYEQYF.

This clonotype turned up a few times. A much larger clonotype is one base distant, so this may be a read error. The V and J genes are TRBV4-1 and TRBJ2-3; 9 bases align to TRBD1. The CDR3 consists of 15 residues. Germline CDR1 reads MGHRA; CDR2 reads YSYEKL. With V trimmed by 4 bases and J by 4 bases, 6 bases remained unmatched. CDR3 region: CASSRTGDSADTQYF. The CDR3 DNA reads TGCGCCAGCAGCCGGACAGGGGATAGCGCAGATACGCAGTATTTT.

As to this clonotype: This sequence may be a read error, since a much larger clone differs from it by one base. The missing conserved phenylalanine or tryptophan at the end of this CDR3 makes a read error likely. This sequence joins TRBV11-1 and TRBJ2-1, with D possibly TRBD1 on 5 matching bases. The CDR3 is made up of 15 amino acids. Trimming removed 4 bases at V and 9 bases at J, with 19 bases between. Germline CDR1 is SGHAT and CDR2 is FQDESV (reference sequence). The CDR3 region has the DNA TGTGCCAGCAGCTACCTAACAAAGACAGTTGGTGAGCAGTTCCTC. Residues: CASSYLTKTVGEQFL.

This clonotype was recorded many times. The rearrangement uses TRBV7-8 and TRBJ2-3, with 9 nucleotides matching TRBD1. CDR1 is SGHVS, CDR2 FQNEAQ, per germline. V was clipped by 5 bases and J by 5 bases; unmatched bases: 5. The CDR3 contains 14 residues. DNA for the CDR3: TGTGCCAGCAGCACTAGGACAGGGGTAGATACGCAGTATTTT. Protein sequence: CASSTRTGVDTQYF. The full variable domain, its missing parts supplied by reference TRBV7-8 and TRBJ2-3, is GAGVSQSPRYKVAKRGQDVALRCDPISGHVSLFWYQQALGQGPEFLTYFQNEAQLDKSGLPSDRFFAERPEGSVSTLKIQRTQQEDSAVYLCASSTRTGVDTQYFGPGTRLTVL.

About this clonotype itself: Given a much more abundant clone one base away, this may be a read error. The chain carries TRBV7-3 and TRBJ1-2; no definite D call. The germline gives CDR1 SGHTA, CDR2 FQGTGA. The CDR3 covers 15 residues. CDR3 coding DNA: TGTGCCAGCAGCCTAGCTCCCGGGCCGACCCATGGCTGCACCTTC. Amino acid sequence: CASSLAPGPTHGCTF.

This clonotype was seen repeatedly, ten times or more. The chain uses TRBV5-4 and TRBJ2-1, with D perhaps TRBD2 (6 bases). V gave up 3 bases and J gave up 10 bases, with 8 bases separating them. The CDR3 length is 11 residues. Germline CDR1 SGHNT, CDR2 YYREEE (reference sequence). The CDR3 here is CASSSSAEQFF. CDR3 coding DNA: TGTGCCAGCAGCTCTAGCGCCGAGCAGTTCTTC.

On this clonotype: A read error may be the cause here, since a much bigger clone is one base away. This rearrangement joins TRBV7-9 to TRBJ2-1; D not certain. Germline V CDR1 and CDR2: SEHNR, FQNEAQ (reference sequence). The V end lost 8 bases, the J end lost 5 bases, and 19 bases lay between the germline ends. The CDR3 runs 15 residues. The CDR3 bases are TGTGCCAGCGTTCGCACGTTCGGGCGGCACAATGAGCAGTTCTTC. Amino acids: CASVRTFGRHNEQFF.

On this clonotype: A read error may explain this, as a much larger clone is one base away. The CDR3 region is CAISGRDRGSYGQYF. The CDR3 DNA reads as TGTGCCATCAGCGGCCGGGACAGGGGTTCCTACGGGCAGTACTTC. The chain is built from TRBV10-3 and TRBJ2-7; 10 bases are a match to TRBD1. This CDR3 region has 15 residues. Per the germline V gene, CDR1 is ENHRY and CDR2 is SYGVKD.